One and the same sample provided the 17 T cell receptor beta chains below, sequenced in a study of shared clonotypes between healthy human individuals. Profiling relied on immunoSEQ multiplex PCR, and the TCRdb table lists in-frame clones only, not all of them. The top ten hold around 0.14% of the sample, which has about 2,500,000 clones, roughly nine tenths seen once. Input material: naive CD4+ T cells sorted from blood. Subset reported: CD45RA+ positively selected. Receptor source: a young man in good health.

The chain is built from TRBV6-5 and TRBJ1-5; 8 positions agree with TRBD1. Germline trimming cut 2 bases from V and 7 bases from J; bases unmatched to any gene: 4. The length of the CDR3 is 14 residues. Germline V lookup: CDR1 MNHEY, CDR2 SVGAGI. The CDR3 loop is CASSYRTGWQPQHF. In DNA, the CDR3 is TGTGCCAGCAGTTACCGGACAGGGTGGCAGCCCCAGCATTTT.

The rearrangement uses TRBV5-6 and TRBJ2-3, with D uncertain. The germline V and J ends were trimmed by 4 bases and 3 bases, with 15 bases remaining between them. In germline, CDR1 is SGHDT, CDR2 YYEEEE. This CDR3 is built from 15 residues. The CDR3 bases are TGTGCCAGCAGCACTACCTCGCTCGGAACAGATACGCAGTATTTT. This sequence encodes CASSTTSLGTDTQYF. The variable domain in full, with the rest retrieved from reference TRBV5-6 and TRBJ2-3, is DAGVTQSPTHLIKTRGQQVTLRCSPKSGHDTVSWYQQALGQGPQFIFQYYEEEERQRGNFPDRFSGHQFPNYSSELNVNALLLGDSALYLCASSTTSLGTDTQYFGPGTRLTVL.

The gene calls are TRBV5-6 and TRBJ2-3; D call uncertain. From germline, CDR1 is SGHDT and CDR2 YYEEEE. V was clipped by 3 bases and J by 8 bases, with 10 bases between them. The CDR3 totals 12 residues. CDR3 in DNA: TGTGCCAGCAGCTCGACCAAGGCTACGCAGTATTTT. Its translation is CASSSTKATQYF.

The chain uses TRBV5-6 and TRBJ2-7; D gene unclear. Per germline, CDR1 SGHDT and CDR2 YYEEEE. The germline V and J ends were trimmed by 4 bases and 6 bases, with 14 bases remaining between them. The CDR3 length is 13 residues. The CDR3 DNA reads TGTGCCAGCAGCCCCGACCCGAAAAGCGAGCAGTACTTC. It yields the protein CASSPDPKSEQYF.

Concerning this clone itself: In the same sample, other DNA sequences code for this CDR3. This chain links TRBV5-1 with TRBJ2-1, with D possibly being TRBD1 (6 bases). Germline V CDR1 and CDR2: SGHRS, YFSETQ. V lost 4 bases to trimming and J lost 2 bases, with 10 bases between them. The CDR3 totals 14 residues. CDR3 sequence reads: CASSGQGTYNEQFF. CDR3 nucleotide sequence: TGCGCCAGCAGCGGGCAGGGGACCTACAATGAGCAGTTCTTC.

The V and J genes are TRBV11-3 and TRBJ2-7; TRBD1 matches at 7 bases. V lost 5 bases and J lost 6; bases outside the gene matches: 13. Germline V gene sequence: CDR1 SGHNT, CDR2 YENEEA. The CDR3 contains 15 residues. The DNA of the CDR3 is TGTGCCAGCAGCCTATCAAGGGGGCTAGATGGCGAGCAGTACTTC. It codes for CASSLSRGLDGEQYF.

CDR3 amino acids: CASSRWTGAGDSPLHF. The CDR3 coding sequence is TGTGCCAGCAGCAGGTGGACAGGGGCCGGGGATTCACCCCTCCACTTT. The chain recombines TRBV11-2 with TRBJ1-6; 9 positions agree with TRBD1. The CDR3 totals 16 residues. V lost 5 bases to trimming and J lost 8 bases; unmatched junction nucleotides: 10. The germline gives CDR1 SGHAT, CDR2 FQNNGV.

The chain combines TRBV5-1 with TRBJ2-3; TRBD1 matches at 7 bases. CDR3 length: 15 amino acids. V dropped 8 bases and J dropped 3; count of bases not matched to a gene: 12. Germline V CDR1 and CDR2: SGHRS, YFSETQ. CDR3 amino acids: CASSGDLQGTDTQYF. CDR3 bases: TGCGCCAGTTCTGGGGACCTACAGGGGACAGATACGCAGTATTTT.

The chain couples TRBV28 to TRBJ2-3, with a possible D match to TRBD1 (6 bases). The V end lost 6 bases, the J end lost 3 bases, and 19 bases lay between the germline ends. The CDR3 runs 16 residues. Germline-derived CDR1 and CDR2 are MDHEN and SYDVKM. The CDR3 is CASSPRRAGVTDTQYF. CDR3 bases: TGTGCCAGCAGCCCAAGACGGGCAGGGGTAACAGATACGCAGTATTTT. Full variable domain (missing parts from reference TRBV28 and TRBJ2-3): DVKVTQSSRYLVKRTGEKVFLECVQDMDHENMFWYRQDPGLGLRLIYFSYDVKMKEKGDIPEGYSVSREKKERFSLILESASTNQTSMYLCASSPRRAGVTDTQYFGPGTRLTVL.

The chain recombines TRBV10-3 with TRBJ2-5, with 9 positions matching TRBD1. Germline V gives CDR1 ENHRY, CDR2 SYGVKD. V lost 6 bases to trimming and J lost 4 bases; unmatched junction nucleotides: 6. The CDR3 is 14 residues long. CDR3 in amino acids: CAISAGTGLETQYF. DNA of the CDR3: TGTGCCATCAGCGCCGGGACAGGGCTAGAGACCCAGTACTTC.

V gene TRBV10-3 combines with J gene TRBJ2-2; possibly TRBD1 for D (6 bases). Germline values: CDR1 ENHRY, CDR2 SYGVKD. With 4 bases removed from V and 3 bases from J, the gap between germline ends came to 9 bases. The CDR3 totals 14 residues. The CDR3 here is CAISVRGYTGELFF. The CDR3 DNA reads TGTGCCATCAGTGTAAGGGGGTACACCGGGGAGCTGTTTTTT.

The CDR3 is CASTQGQSNTGELFF. In nucleotides, the CDR3 is TGTGCCAGCACCCAGGGACAGTCGAACACCGGGGAGCTGTTTTTT. This chain links TRBV6-6 with TRBJ2-2; 7 nucleotides line up with TRBD1. This CDR3 is 15 amino acids long. The V gene's germline CDR1 is MNHNY and CDR2 SVGAGI (reference sequence). V shed 7 bases, J shed 0 bases, and the junction held 5 bases outside the gene matches.

CDR3 residues: CASSLAEEQETQYF. In DNA, the CDR3 is TGTGCCAGCAGTTTAGCGGAAGAGCAAGAGACCCAGTACTTC. The chain is built from TRBV2 and TRBJ2-5; weak D call: TRBD2 (6 bases). The CDR3 sequence is 14 residues long. The V end was cut by 5 bases, the J end by 2 bases, with 12 bases between. CDR1 is SNHLY, CDR2 FYNNEI, per germline.

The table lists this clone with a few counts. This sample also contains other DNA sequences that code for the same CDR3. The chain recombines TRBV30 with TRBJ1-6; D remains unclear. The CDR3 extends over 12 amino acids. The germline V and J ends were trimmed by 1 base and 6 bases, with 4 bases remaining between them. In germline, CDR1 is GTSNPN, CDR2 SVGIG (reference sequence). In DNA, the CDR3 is TGTGCCTGGAGTGAGGGTAATTCACCCCTCCACTTT. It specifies CAWSEGNSPLHF.

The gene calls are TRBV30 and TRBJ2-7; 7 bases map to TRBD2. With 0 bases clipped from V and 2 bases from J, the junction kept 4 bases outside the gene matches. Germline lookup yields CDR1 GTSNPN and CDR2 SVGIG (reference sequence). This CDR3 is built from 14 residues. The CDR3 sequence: CAWSVVGGAYEQYF. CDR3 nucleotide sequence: TGTGCCTGGAGTGTAGTGGGGGGGGCCTACGAGCAGTACTTC.

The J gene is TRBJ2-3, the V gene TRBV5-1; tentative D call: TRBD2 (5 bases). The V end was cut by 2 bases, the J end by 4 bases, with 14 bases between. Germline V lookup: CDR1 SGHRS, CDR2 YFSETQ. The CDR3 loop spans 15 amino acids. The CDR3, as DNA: TGCGCCAGCAGCTTTGAGGACCTGGGAGCAGATACGCAGTATTTT. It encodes CASSFEDLGADTQYF.

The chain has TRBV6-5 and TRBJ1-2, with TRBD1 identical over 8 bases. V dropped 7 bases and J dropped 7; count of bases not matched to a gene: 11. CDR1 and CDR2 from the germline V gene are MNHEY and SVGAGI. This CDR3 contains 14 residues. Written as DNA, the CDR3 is TGTGCCAGCACCTATGGGCAGGGGGCAAGTGGCTACACCTTC. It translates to CASTYGQGASGYTF.